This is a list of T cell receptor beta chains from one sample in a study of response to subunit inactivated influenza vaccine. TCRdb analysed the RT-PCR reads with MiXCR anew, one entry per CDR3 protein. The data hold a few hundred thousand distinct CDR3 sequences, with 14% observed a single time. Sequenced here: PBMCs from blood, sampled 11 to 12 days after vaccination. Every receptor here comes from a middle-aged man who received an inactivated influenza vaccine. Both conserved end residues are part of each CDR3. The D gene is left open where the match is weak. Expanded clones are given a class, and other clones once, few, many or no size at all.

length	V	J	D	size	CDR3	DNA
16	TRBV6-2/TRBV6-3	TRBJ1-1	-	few	CASTWRDDTYDTEAFF	TGTGCCAGCACCTGGCGGGACGATACTTACGACACTGAAGCTTTCTTT
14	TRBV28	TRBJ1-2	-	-	CASSVEGGGRGYTF	TGTGCCAGCAGTGTGGAAGGGGGAGGGCGGGGCTACACCTTC
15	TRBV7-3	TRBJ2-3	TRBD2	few	CASSLSSGRMDTQYF	TGTGCCAGCAGCTTGTCTAGCGGGAGAATGGATACGCAGTATTTT
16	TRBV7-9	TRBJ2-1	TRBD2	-	CASSPGVLAGVGEQFF	TGTGCCAGCAGCCCCGGAGTCTTAGCGGGAGTAGGGGAGCAGTTCTTC
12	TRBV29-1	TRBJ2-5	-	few	CSVGITQETQYF	TGCAGCGTTGGTATCACACAAGAGACCCAGTACTTC
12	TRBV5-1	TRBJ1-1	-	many	CASSFMDSEAFF	TGCGCCAGCAGCTTTATGGATTCAGAAGCTTTCTTT
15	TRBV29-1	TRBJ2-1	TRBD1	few	CSVLSWDRGLNEQFF	TGCAGCGTCCTCAGTTGGGACAGGGGGCTCAATGAGCAGTTCTTC
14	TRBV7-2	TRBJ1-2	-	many	CASRPRDTYYGYTF	TGTGCCAGCAGACCTCGGGACACCTACTATGGCTACACCTTC
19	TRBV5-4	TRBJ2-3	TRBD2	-	CASSSTGSRLAGGTDTQYF	TGTGCCAGCAGCTCGACTGGTTCAAGACTAGCGGGAGGCACAGATACGCAGTATTTT
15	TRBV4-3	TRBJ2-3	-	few	CASKSGQSHGGTQYF	TGCGCCAGCAAGAGTGGACAATCACACGGGGGTACGCAGTATTTT
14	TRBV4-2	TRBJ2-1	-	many	CASSPWDGFNEQFF	TGTGCCAGCAGCCCCTGGGACGGATTCAATGAGCAGTTCTTC
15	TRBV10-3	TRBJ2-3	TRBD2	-	CAIKEAGPRTDTQYF	TGTGCCATCAAAGAAGCGGGGCCGCGCACAGATACGCAGTATTTT
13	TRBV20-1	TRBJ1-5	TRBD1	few	CSARKTGEEPQHF	TGCAGTGCCCGAAAGACAGGGGAAGAGCCCCAGCATTTT